The clone carrying this T cell receptor (beta chain) was picked up a small number of times. Its antigen remains unidentified. These data originate in a study of cytomegalovirus exposure and HLA in healthy donors. Study-level points and caveats: Researchers catalogued about 150 TCR beta chains as cytomegalovirus-associated.

CDR1 is MDHEN and CDR2 is SYDVKM in the germline V gene. The CDR3 is 15 residues long. V shed 4 bases, J shed 2 bases, and the junction held 2 bases outside the gene matches. Both 60 Vbeta primers and 13 Jbeta primers went into the PCR. Sequenced by immunoSEQ multiplex PCR; TCRdb stores in-frame clones only, minus some. Here the sample spans around 210,000 clones, approximately 80% being singletons. Source material: PBMCs. This chain links TRBV28 with TRBJ1-4; 9 nucleotides align to TRBD1. The receptor was isolated from a man aged 50 to 60 in good health and CMV-seronegative. This CDR3 reads CASSSDRGTNEKLFF. CDR3 DNA sequence: TGTGCCAGCAGTTCAGACAGGGGGACTAATGAAAAACTGTTTTTT.